This TCR beta chain was recorded in a study of blood T cells in healthy people across ages. A J-beta primer mix and a sample-barcoded 5' primer were used in a second PCR of about 6 to 12 cycles. In TCRdb, the 5' RACE reads were re-called with MiXCR into one record per CDR3 protein. The table records nearly 1 million distinct CDR3 sequences, roughly 51% of them present only once. Note on this clonotype: The target antigen is unknown.

The study's findings and limits: It was held that the diversity estimates obtained from one million T cells were underestimates.

Extraction of total RNA produced a minimum of 5.5 micrograms from each sample. CDR1 is DFQATT and CDR2 is SNEGSKA in the germline V gene (reference sequence). This CDR3 has 15 residues. V and J are TRBV20-1 and TRBJ2-5; 8 positions agree with TRBD1. The J call may be wrong; the DNA end is better matched by TRBJ2-7. This clonotype was obtained from an older woman in good health. The sequenced sample was blood. CDR3 amino acids: CSAQKPDRGRYEQYF. The CDR3 DNA sequence: TGCAGTGCCCAAAAACCAGACAGGGGTCGGTACGAGCAGTACTTC.